What follows are 12 T cell receptor beta chains derived from one specimen sequenced in a study of blood T cell repertoires in COVID-19. Here immunoSEQ multiplex PCR was the method, and the copy in TCRdb shows in-frame clones only, minus some. The sample records about 250,000 clones, 80% to 85% being singletons. Sequenced sample: PBMCs or T cells enriched from blood (not recorded which). These receptors all come from a man in his forties who had been exposed to COVID-19.

V usage is TRBV7-9 and J usage is TRBJ2-3, with D possibly matching TRBD2 (5 bases). This CDR3 contains 14 residues. Trimming removed 4 bases from V and 2 bases from J, with 10 bases in between. CDR1 is SEHNR and CDR2 is FQNEAQ in the germline V gene (reference sequence). CDR3 coding DNA: TGTGCCAGCAGCTCAGGACTCACCACAGATACGCAGTATTTT. Residues: CASSSGLTTDTQYF.

This sequence joins TRBV19 and TRBJ1-1; D call uncertain. Germline CDR1 is LNHDA and CDR2 is SQIVND (reference sequence). V lost 5 bases, J lost 0 bases, and 13 bases lay in between. The CDR3 has 15 residues. The CDR3 DNA reads TGTGCCAGTAGTGTGGCGGTCGTCATGAACACTGAAGCTTTCTTT. It encodes CASSVAVVMNTEAFF.

The genes are TRBV10-3 and TRBJ2-1; 7 bases align to TRBD1. CDR3 length equals 14 residues. Germline V gene sequence: CDR1 ENHRY, CDR2 SYGVKD. The J segment lost 6 bases and the V segment lost 6 bases, leaving 8 bases of the junction unmatched. CDR3 amino acids: CAIRTGTAVNEQFF. The CDR3 bases are TGTGCCATCAGAACGGGGACAGCCGTCAATGAGCAGTTCTTC.

The chain is built from TRBV12-3 or TRBV12-4 and TRBJ2-3; perhaps TRBD2 as D (6 bases). V was cut by 8 bases and J by 2 bases, with 11 bases left in between. This CDR3 region has 13 residues. CDR3 sequence reads: CASSGGNTDTQYF. In DNA, the CDR3 is TGTGCCAGCTCCGGGGGAAACACAGATACGCAGTATTTT.

The genes are TRBV19 and TRBJ1-2, with D unclear. Germline lookup yields CDR1 LNHDA and CDR2 SQIVND (reference sequence). The CDR3 covers 16 residues. The V gene lost 5 bases and the J gene lost 5 bases, with 21 bases spanning the gap. The CDR3 loop is CASSYPTAGRAYGYTF. In DNA form, the CDR3 reads TGTGCCAGTAGTTATCCCACTGCGGGGAGGGCGTATGGCTACACCTTC.

This clone showed up just once. The V gene is TRBV5-1, the J gene TRBJ2-7, with 9 bases that match TRBD2. This CDR3 contains 19 residues. V dropped 0 bases and J dropped 2; count of bases not matched to a gene: 15. Germline assignment: CDR1 SGHRS and CDR2 YFSETQ. The CDR3 nucleotides are TGCGCCAGCAGCTTGGCCCTAGCGGGGAGCACGGCCCGAACCTACGAGCAGTACTTC. Translated: CASSLALAGSTARTYEQYF.

This chain connects TRBV18 to TRBJ1-1; D might be TRBD1 (5 bases). V was cut by 1 base and J by 0 bases, with 9 bases left in between. The CDR3 consists of 15 residues. The germline V gene encodes CDR1 KGHSH and CDR2 LQKENI. CDR3 nucleotide sequence: TGTGCCAGCTCACCACAGGACACAATGAACACTGAAGCTTTCTTT. Amino acids: CASSPQDTMNTEAFF.

V and J are TRBV5-1 and TRBJ2-1; tentative D call: TRBD1 (6 bases). This CDR3 region has 21 residues. Germline CDR1 SGHRS, CDR2 YFSETQ. V lost 0 bases, J lost 3 bases, and 28 bases lay in between. This chain's CDR3 is CASSLAPSGRGLVTGYNEQFF. CDR3 DNA: TGCGCCAGCAGCTTGGCCCCATCGGGCAGGGGCCTAGTGACTGGCTACAATGAGCAGTTCTTC.

The rearrangement links TRBV6-1 to TRBJ2-2; TRBD2 is a possible D gene (6 bases). CDR1 is MNHNS, CDR2 SASEGT, per germline. The CDR3 extends over 14 amino acids. The V end lost 2 bases, the J end lost 9 bases, and 13 bases lay between the germline ends. CDR3 sequence: CASSEFTSSRELFF. Here the CDR3 DNA reads TGTGCCAGCAGTGAATTTACTAGCTCGCGGGAGCTGTTTTTT.

The chain couples TRBV5-1 to TRBJ2-3; a possible D gene is TRBD1 (5 bases). The germline gives CDR1 SGHRS, CDR2 YFSETQ. The V end was cut by 6 bases, the J end by 7 bases, with 15 bases between. The CDR3 runs to 13 residues. The CDR3 DNA sequence: TGCGCCAGCATCGGGCAGGGCCCGAATACGCAGTATTTT. Its protein is CASIGQGPNTQYF.

The chain has TRBV5-4 and TRBJ2-7; TRBD2 matches 7 bases. Germline CDR1 SGHNT, CDR2 YYREEE (reference sequence). The length of the CDR3 is 16 residues. Unmatched junction bases numbered 7, after V lost 0 bases and J lost 1 base. CDR3: CASSLGTPGLSYEQYF. DNA for the CDR3: TGTGCCAGCAGCTTGGGCACTCCGGGACTATCCTACGAGCAGTACTTC.

The chain recombines TRBV30 with TRBJ2-1, with 8 positions matching TRBD2. Germline trimming cut 0 bases from V and 2 bases from J; bases unmatched to any gene: 15. CDR3 size: 19 residues. Germline V gives CDR1 GTSNPN, CDR2 SVGIG (reference sequence). The chain's CDR3 is CAWSVFTSMKGLAYNEQFF. CDR3 nucleotides: TGTGCCTGGAGTGTATTTACGTCAATGAAGGGACTAGCCTACAATGAGCAGTTCTTC.